This T cell receptor (beta chain) comes out of a study of radiotherapy plus CTLA-4 blockade in lung cancer. Sequencing was performed with immunoSEQ multiplex PCR; in TCRdb, only in-frame clones are kept and a portion is missing. Seen here are more than 95,000 clones, approximately 72% observed once, and the top ten hold 2.8%. Only a few counts were recorded for this clone. Sequenced material: peripheral blood, taken from a patient treated with radiotherapy plus ipilimumab. This receptor was identified in a human donor with non-small cell lung cancer who had a partial response to radiotherapy plus ipilimumab. Some clones in this sample may be carry-over from other donors' samples.

Here the CDR3 reads CASRATSGGTQETQYF. CDR3 bases: TGTGCCAGCAGGGCTACTAGCGGGGGGACCCAAGAGACCCAGTACTTC. The genes are TRBV7-9 and TRBJ2-5, with 12 bases fitting TRBD2. V lost 6 bases, J lost 1 base, and 6 bases stayed unmatched. Germline V gene lookup returns CDR1 SEHNR and CDR2 FQNEAQ (reference sequence). This CDR3 contains 16 residues.